Each of the 24 T cell receptor beta chains below was sequenced from the same sample in a study of OX40 agonist ivuxolimab in advanced cancers. Produced via immunoSEQ multiplex PCR; TCRdb's table is partial and in-frame only. The sample lists some 30,000 clones; more than 85% were seen once. This specimen was CD4+ or CD8+ T cells sorted from blood, taken in a trial of the OX40 agonist ivuxolimab. The source is an adult with an advanced solid tumor such as melanoma, head and neck, liver or kidney cancer.

V usage is TRBV2 and J usage is TRBJ2-3; D uncertain. The V end was cut by 7 bases, the J end by 2 bases, with 10 bases between. This CDR3 contains 13 residues. Germline V gene data show CDR1 as SNHLY and CDR2 as FYNNEI. The CDR3: CASNGLITDTQYF. In DNA form, the CDR3 reads TGTGCCAGCAATGGGCTCATCACAGATACGCAGTATTTT.

This chain uses TRBV2 with TRBJ1-3; D is unresolved. The V gene lost 4 bases and the J gene lost 0 bases, with 16 bases spanning the gap. Germline assignment: CDR1 SNHLY and CDR2 FYNNEI. There are 17 residues in the CDR3. CDR3 sequence: CASSAWTNFLSGNTIYF. CDR3 nucleotide sequence: TGTGCCAGCAGTGCCTGGACGAATTTCCTCTCTGGAAACACCATATATTTT.

The chain links TRBV9 to TRBJ1-1; D unresolved. Germline V CDR1 and CDR2: SGDLS, YYNGEE. The germline V and J ends were trimmed by 0 bases and 1 base, with 10 bases remaining between them. The CDR3 contains 15 residues. CDR3 protein: CASSVEGQKNTEAFF. The CDR3 DNA follows: TGTGCCAGCAGCGTAGAAGGGCAGAAGAACACTGAAGCTTTCTTT.

Only a few counts were recorded for this clone. The chain uses TRBV5-4 and TRBJ1-1; TRBD1 matches 10 bases. Trimming took 4 bases from V and 5 from J; bases not matched to a gene: 8. Germline-derived CDR1 and CDR2 are SGHNT and YYREEE (reference sequence). This CDR3 comprises 15 residues. In nucleotides, the CDR3 is TGTGCCAGCAGCCACAGACAGGGGGCAGGAACTGAAGCTTTCTTT. Translating gives CASSHRQGAGTEAFF.

The CDR3 region has the DNA TGTGCCAGTAGTATCTTCCTAGGTAGCAATCAGCCCCAGCATTTT. Its protein is CASSIFLGSNQPQHF. The chain is built from TRBV19 and TRBJ1-5; D is ambiguous. The CDR3 runs 15 residues. Germline CDR1 reads LNHDA; CDR2 reads SQIVND (reference sequence). V lost 3 bases and J 0 bases, leaving 9 bases between the germline ends.

V is TRBV4-3 and J is TRBJ2-7; TRBD2 matches at 7 bases. V shed 1 base and J 6 bases; nucleotides not matched to a gene: 6. Germline CDR1 LGHNA, CDR2 YSLEER. The CDR3 extends over 14 amino acids. The CDR3 region has the DNA TGCGCCAGCAGCCAAGTGGTGGCGGGGGTCGAGCAGTACTTC. Protein: CASSQVVAGVEQYF.

V is TRBV11-3 and J is TRBJ2-1; TRBD1 is a possible D gene (5 bases). V dropped 1 base and J dropped 8 bases, with 18 bases sitting between them. This CDR3 is built from 16 residues. Germline CDR1 reads SGHNT; CDR2 reads YENEEA. For the CDR3, the DNA is TGTGCCAGCAGCTTAGGGGCCACAACAGGTTTCGATGAGCAGTTCTTC. Amino acid sequence: CASSLGATTGFDEQFF.

This clone appeared a single time. This chain connects TRBV7-9 to TRBJ1-1; D ambiguous. Trimming removed 5 bases at V and 3 bases at J, with 13 bases between. Looked up from germline, CDR1 is SEHNR and CDR2 is FQNEAQ (reference sequence). This CDR3 contains 14 residues. The CDR3 DNA sequence: TGTGCCAGCAGCCCGGGGTCCCCCCACACTGAAGCTTTCTTT. The encoded protein is CASSPGSPHTEAFF.

The rearrangement joins TRBV14 to TRBJ1-2; D uncertain. The CDR3 consists of 13 residues. CDR1 SGHDN and CDR2 FVKESK come from the germline V gene. V was trimmed by 1 base and J by 7 bases, leaving 10 bases between them. DNA for the CDR3: TGTGCCAGCAGCCAAGGGGAGGAGGGTGGCTACACCTTC. Its translation: CASSQGEEGGYTF.

The chain uses TRBV6-1 and TRBJ2-1; D ambiguous. Germline values: CDR1 MNHNS, CDR2 SASEGT. The CDR3 is 15 residues long. V was shortened by 1 base and J by 0 bases, with 7 bases between the two germline ends. The CDR3 DNA reads as TGTGCCAGCAGTGAAGGGGATAGCTCCTACAATGAGCAGTTCTTC. Translated, it gives CASSEGDSSYNEQFF.

The CDR3 coding sequence is TGTGCCAGCAGCTTGGGACAGACTGCCTACGAGCAGTACTTC. Translating gives CASSLGQTAYEQYF. The chain is built from TRBV5-4 and TRBJ2-5; D might be TRBD1 (5 bases). The J call may not be correct, given that the DNA end is closer to TRBJ2-7. This CDR3 has 14 amino acids. Germline loops: CDR1 SGHNT, CDR2 YYREEE (reference sequence).

The V call is TRBV28, the J call TRBJ2-3, with D perhaps matching TRBD1 (5 bases). The germline CDR1 and CDR2 sequences are MDHEN and SYDVKM. The CDR3 runs to 14 residues. Trimming left V 4 bases short and J 3 bases short, with 11 bases between. CDR3 amino acids: CASSSRTWTDTQYF. The CDR3 DNA follows: TGTGCCAGCAGTTCTCGGACATGGACAGATACGCAGTATTTT. Variable domain in full (rest from reference TRBV28 and TRBJ2-3): DVKVTQSSRYLVKRTGEKVFLECVQDMDHENMFWYRQDPGLGLRLIYFSYDVKMKEKGDIPEGYSVSREKKERFSLILESASTNQTSMYLCASSSRTWTDTQYFGPGTRLTVL.

The chain employs TRBV27 and TRBJ1-5, with D possibly TRBD1 on 6 matching bases. From germline, CDR1 is MNHEY and CDR2 SMNVEV (reference sequence). CDR3 length equals 16 residues. Trimming cost V 2 bases and J 0 bases, with 11 bases left between them. CDR3 coding DNA: TGTGCCAGCAGTTTAAGCAGGGGTTTTAGCAATCAGCCCCAGCATTTT. This translates into CASSLSRGFSNQPQHF.

V and J are TRBV30 and TRBJ1-5; D is unresolved. CDR1 is GTSNPN and CDR2 is SVGIG in the germline V gene (reference sequence). This CDR3 comprises 14 residues. The V gene lost 2 bases and the J gene lost 5 bases, with 13 bases spanning the gap. The DNA for the CDR3 is TGTGCCTGGAGTCTTCGGGTCCTCCATCAGCCCCAGCATTTT. This gives the protein CAWSLRVLHQPQHF. The full variable domain, with the rest looked up from reference TRBV30 and TRBJ1-5, is SQTIHQWPATLVQPVGSPLSLECTVEGTSNPNLYWYRQAAGRGLQLLFYSVGIGQISSEVPQNLSASRPQDRQFILSSKKLLLSDSGFYLCAWSLRVLHQPQHFGDGTRLSIL.

V is TRBV5-1 and J is TRBJ1-2; tentative D call: TRBD1 (6 bases). V was shortened by 1 base and J by 4 bases, with 20 bases between the two germline ends. The CDR3 is 17 amino acids. Looked up from germline, CDR1 is SGHRS and CDR2 is YFSETQ. In DNA, the CDR3 is TGCGCCAGCAGCTTGTATGGGGGGACGACAGGCGTCTATGGCTACACCTTC. Its protein is CASSLYGGTTGVYGYTF. Drawing the rest from reference TRBV5-1 and TRBJ1-2, the complete variable domain is KAGVTQTPRYLIKTRGQQVTLSCSPISGHRSVSWYQQTPGQGLQFLFEYFSETQRNKGNFPGRFSGRQFSNSRSEMNVSTLELGDSALYLCASSLYGGTTGVYGYTFGSGTRLTVV.

This clone was seen only a few times. CDR3 nucleotides: TGTGCCAGCACCTGGTCCTGGCCCACCGGGGAGCAGTACTTC. Its translation: CASTWSWPTGEQYF. The chain carries TRBV5-5 and TRBJ2-7; D unclear. V lost 6 bases to trimming and J lost 7 bases, with 20 bases between them. This CDR3 spans 14 amino acids. Germline CDR1 is SGHKS and CDR2 is YYEKEE (reference sequence).

The chain joins TRBV6-5 to TRBJ2-3, with D maybe TRBD2 (5 bases). The CDR3 has 11 residues. From germline, CDR1 is MNHEY and CDR2 SVGAGI. Trimming stripped 8 bases from V and 13 bases from J, with 16 bases between. The CDR3 loop reads CASAEGSGEYF. DNA for the CDR3: TGTGCCAGCGCGGAAGGGAGTGGAGAGTATTTT.

Here the CDR3 reads CASSYYSLNTEAFF. In DNA form, the CDR3 reads TGTGCCAGCAGTTACTACAGCCTGAACACTGAAGCTTTCTTT. This rearrangement joins TRBV6-5 to TRBJ1-1; D is ambiguous. Per the germline V gene, CDR1 is MNHEY and CDR2 is SVGAGI. The CDR3 totals 14 residues. The V gene lost 1 base and the J gene lost 0 bases, with 6 bases spanning the gap.

J is TRBJ2-4 and V is TRBV19; D not resolved. Germline CDR1 and CDR2: LNHDA and SQIVND (reference sequence). V was shortened by 9 bases and J by 4 bases, with 10 bases between the two germline ends. The CDR3 consists of 12 residues. The CDR3 nucleotides read TGTGCCAGCGTGGATATTAAAAACATTCAGTACTTC. As protein: CASVDIKNIQYF. Looking up the rest from reference TRBV19 and TRBJ2-4 gives the full variable domain: DGGITQSPKYLFRKEGQNVTLSCEQNLNHDAMYWYRQDPGQGLRLIYYSQIVNDFQKGDIAEGYSVSREKKESFPLTVTSAQKNPTAFYLCASVDIKNIQYFGAGTRLSVL.

The chain carries TRBV2 and TRBJ1-3; 7 bases fit TRBD1. This CDR3 has 14 residues. Trimming cost V 6 bases and J 3 bases; bases outside gene matches: 5. Germline V gene data show CDR1 as SNHLY and CDR2 as FYNNEI. CDR3 amino acids: CASRRQGDGNTIYF. CDR3 sequence (DNA): TGTGCCAGCAGGAGACAGGGAGATGGAAACACCATATATTTT.

The chain joins TRBV2 to TRBJ2-2; a possible D gene is TRBD1 (5 bases). The germline CDR1 and CDR2 sequences are SNHLY and FYNNEI. Trimming took 4 bases from V and 2 from J, leaving 8 bases between them. This CDR3 comprises 14 residues. For the CDR3, the DNA is TGTGCCAGCAGTGTCAGGGAAAACACCGGGGAGCTGTTTTTT. Translated: CASSVRENTGELFF.

The genes are TRBV6-5 and TRBJ1-4, with TRBD1 as a possible D gene (6 bases). The V gene lost 6 bases and the J gene lost 8 bases, with 10 bases spanning the gap. The CDR3 runs 12 residues. Germline V gene data show CDR1 as MNHEY and CDR2 as SVGAGI. CDR3 sequence reads: CASRGGGEKLFF. The CDR3 coding sequence is TGTGCCAGCAGAGGAGGGGGGGAAAAACTGTTTTTT.

This clone was detected only once. The V call is TRBV28, the J call TRBJ2-2; 10 bases align to TRBD2. Germline values: CDR1 MDHEN, CDR2 SYDVKM. The CDR3 runs to 15 residues. V was pared by 2 bases and J by 7 bases, with 4 bases of the junction left unmatched. In DNA, the CDR3 is TGTGCCAGCAGTTTACTAGCGGGAGTTTACGGGGAGCTGTTTTTT. Residues: CASSLLAGVYGELFF.

This CDR3 is CASSLSVGSSYNEQFF. CDR3 nucleotide sequence: TGTGCCAGCAGTTTATCGGTAGGGAGCTCCTACAATGAGCAGTTCTTC. This chain uses TRBV27 with TRBJ2-1, with a possible D match to TRBD2 (5 bases). The ends were cut back, 0 bases at V and 0 bases at J, with 9 bases in the middle. This CDR3 is built from 16 residues. CDR1 is MNHEY and CDR2 is SMNVEV in the germline V gene (reference sequence).